A selection of T cell receptor beta chains follows, all from one sample in a study of blood T cell repertoires in COVID-19. Assay: immunoSEQ multiplex PCR; the TCRdb copy retains only in-frame clones and omits some. The table shows a few hundred thousand clones, with over 75% occurring only once. Sample: PBMCs or T cells enriched from blood (not recorded which). The receptor source for this set is a woman in her twenties or thirties who had recovered from COVID-19. Both conserved end residues are part of each CDR3. The D gene is left open where the match is weak. Not every row has a clone size; where given, it reads once, few, many or a size class.

CDR3nt,CDR3aa,abundance,d_gene,v_gene,j_gene
TGTGCCAGCAGGCGTAGCGGAAACTCCTACGAGCAGTACTTC,CASRRSGNSYEQYF,.,.,TRBV28,TRBJ2-7
TGCAGTGCTAGTACAGATACTAGCACAGATACGCAGTATTTT,CSASTDTSTDTQYF,.,.,TRBV20-1,TRBJ2-3
TGTGCCAGCAGCAAAGCTGGCAGGGGATTGGGTCAGCCCCAGCATTTT,CASSKAGRGLGQPQHF,.,.,TRBV21-1,TRBJ1-5
TGCGCCAGCAGCTCCCGGGACACGAGCTCCTATAATTCACCCCTCCACTTT,CASSSRDTSSYNSPLHF,once,.,TRBV5-1,TRBJ1-6
TGTGCCAGCAATGGAGCGTCAGGGGGCAACTATGGCTACACCTTC,CASNGASGGNYGYTF,.,TRBD1,TRBV2,TRBJ1-2
TGTGCCAGCAGCCAAAGGGCGGGCTCCTACGAGCAGTACTTC,CASSQRAGSYEQYF,.,.,TRBV6-5,TRBJ2-7
TGTGCCAGTAGTACCTACACAGGGTCCGAGGTGGACCAGTACTTC,CASSTYTGSEVDQYF,.,.,TRBV19,TRBJ2-5
TGTGCCAGCAGCCGACTAGGGGGCAGGGAAAACGAGCAGTACTTC,CASSRLGGRENEQYF,once,.,TRBV7-9,TRBJ2-7
TGTGCCTGGATCCCAGGGCAGTATAACTATGGCTACACCTTC,CAWIPGQYNYGYTF,.,.,TRBV30,TRBJ1-2
TGTGCCAGCAGCTGGAGGGGGCCGCCAGATACGCAGTATTTT,CASSWRGPPDTQYF,.,.,TRBV11-2,TRBJ2-3
TGTGCCAGCTCACCGTCCCTAGCTAGCGGGGAGAACGAGCAGTACTTC,CASSPSLASGENEQYF,.,TRBD2,TRBV18,TRBJ2-7
TGTGCCAGCAGCCCCGCCGGTTTGTCTAGCGCAACCTACGAGCAGTACTTC,CASSPAGLSSATYEQYF,.,.,TRBV28,TRBJ2-7
TGTGCCAGCAGCGATAGACTAGCGGGAGTTTCCTACAATGAGCAGTTCTTC,CASSDRLAGVSYNEQFF,.,TRBD2,TRBV7-9,TRBJ2-1
TGTGCCAGCAGCTTAGCTAGAGAAGAGACCCAGTACTTC,CASSLAREETQYF,once,.,TRBV7-2,TRBJ2-5
TGTGCCAGCAGCAAAGAGGGACTAGCGGGAGCGGAGACCCAGTACTTC,CASSKEGLAGAETQYF,.,.,TRBV21-1,TRBJ2-5
TGTGCCAGCAGCCCCCGCCTAGCCAGCTCCTACAATGAGCAGTTCTTC,CASSPRLASSYNEQFF,.,.,TRBV3-1/TRBV3-2,TRBJ2-1
TGTGCCAGCAGGGGGGACAGGAAAGACTACGAGCAGTACTTC,CASRGDRKDYEQYF,.,TRBD1,TRBV6-5,TRBJ2-7
TGTGCCAGCAGCCGCACCCCTAGCGGGAGCGGGACAGATACGCAGTATTTT,CASSRTPSGSGTDTQYF,.,TRBD2,TRBV7-2,TRBJ2-3
TGTGCCAGCAGCGCCGGGACTAGCGGCCGGGCCTACAATGAGCAGTTCTTC,CASSAGTSGRAYNEQFF,few,TRBD2,TRBV4-2,TRBJ2-1
TGTGCCAGCAGCTTAGGGGGACAGACCACTGAAGCTTTCTTT,CASSLGGQTTEAFF,.,TRBD1,TRBV7-3,TRBJ1-1
TGTGCCAGCAGCCAAGTCGGGGTCGGTACTGAAGCTTTCTTT,CASSQVGVGTEAFF,.,.,TRBV3-1/TRBV3-2,TRBJ1-1
TGCGCCAGCGGCCTAGCGGGAGGATACCAAGAGACCCAGTACTTC,CASGLAGGYQETQYF,.,TRBD2,TRBV5-1,TRBJ2-5
TGTGCCAGCAGCGTAGATTCCAAGCTTCTATACGGCTACACCTTC,CASSVDSKLLYGYTF,once,.,TRBV9,TRBJ1-2
TGTGCCAGCTCACCCATTGGGAGGCAGTCACAAGAGACCCAGTACTTC,CASSPIGRQSQETQYF,.,.,TRBV18,TRBJ2-5
TGTGCCAGCAGCTCCTCACTAGATTCCGAGCAGTACTTC,CASSSSLDSEQYF,.,.,TRBV7-6,TRBJ2-7
TGTGCCAGCAGTTACTCCCGTGGAGGGACCCACGAGCAGTACTTC,CASSYSRGGTHEQYF,.,.,TRBV6-6,TRBJ2-7
TGTGCCAGCAGCCCCGTGGGGACAGGGGGAGAGACCCAGTACTTC,CASSPVGTGGETQYF,.,TRBD1,TRBV6-5,TRBJ2-5
TGTGCCAGCAGTGGGAGCGGGGGGCGAAAAGAGACCCAGTACTTC,CASSGSGGRKETQYF,few,TRBD2,TRBV25-1,TRBJ2-5
TGTGCCAGCAGCTTGGGTCGTGATGAGCAGTTCTTC,CASSLGRDEQFF,.,.,TRBV5-5,TRBJ2-1
TGTGCCAGCAGCGTATTAGGAGCGGAACAAGAGACCCAGTACTTC,CASSVLGAEQETQYF,.,.,TRBV9,TRBJ2-5
.,CTSSQDWASGAYEQYF,.,.,TRBV1,TRBJ2-7
TGTGCCAGCAGGGGGGGTTGGAACACTGAAGCTTTCTTT,CASRGGWNTEAFF,.,.,TRBV12-3/TRBV12-4,TRBJ1-1
TGTGCCAGCAGCTTAGCTGGGACAGGGGGCTCACCCCTCCACTTT,CASSLAGTGGSPLHF,.,TRBD1,TRBV13,TRBJ1-6
TGTGCCAGCAGCTTAGGCAGCCAGGGATCCTACGAGCAGTACTTC,CASSLGSQGSYEQYF,.,.,TRBV11-3,TRBJ2-7
TGTGCCAGCAGCTTAGCGCCGGGACTAGCGGGCCTGGACTACGAGCAGTACTTC,CASSLAPGLAGLDYEQYF,.,TRBD2,TRBV7-9,TRBJ2-7
TGTGCCAGTAGTGGGCCTAGCGGGAACACCGGGGAGCTGTTTTTT,CASSGPSGNTGELFF,.,TRBD2,TRBV19,TRBJ2-2
TGTGCCATCAGTGACCAGGAGGGAGGCAACTCTAATGAAAAACTGTTTTTT,CAISDQEGGNSNEKLFF,.,.,TRBV10-3,TRBJ1-4
TGTGCCACCAGCAGGGGTAGAGGTACCGGGGAGCTGTTTTTT,CATSRGRGTGELFF,.,.,TRBV15,TRBJ2-2
TGTGCCAGCAGCCCAAGAACTAGCGGGTTTTACTACGAGCAGTACTTC,CASSPRTSGFYYEQYF,once,TRBD2,TRBV5-6,TRBJ2-7
TGTGCCAGCTCACCAGATGACACGCTCTTTACTGAAGCTTTCTTT,CASSPDDTLFTEAFF,.,.,TRBV18,TRBJ1-1
TGCGCCAGCAGCTACGTCCCGGGACAGGGTGGAGGTGAAAAACTGTTTTTT,CASSYVPGQGGGEKLFF,.,TRBD1,TRBV5-1,TRBJ1-4
TGTGCTAGTGGTTTGGATGGACGGACAAATTCACCCCTCCACTTT,CASGLDGRTNSPLHF,.,.,TRBV12-5,TRBJ1-6
TGCAGCGTTGGGGACTCTCCCTCCACAGATACGCAGTATTTT,CSVGDSPSTDTQYF,few,.,TRBV29-1,TRBJ2-3
TGTGCCAGCAGCTTCGCTAGCGGGGGGGTTCTCACAGATACGCAGTATTTT,CASSFASGGVLTDTQYF,once,TRBD2,TRBV5-4,TRBJ2-3
TGTGCCAGCCGGGGGGGGTTCTCTGGTGGAAACACCATATATTTT,CASRGGFSGGNTIYF,.,.,TRBV6-5,TRBJ1-3
TGTGCCATCAGTACCCCTCCCGGGACAAACTCCTACAATGAGCAGTTCTTC,CAISTPPGTNSYNEQFF,.,.,TRBV10-3,TRBJ2-1
TGTGCCAGCAGCCAGGGGCCGCTAGCGGGAGTTCACGAGCAGTACTTC,CASSQGPLAGVHEQYF,.,TRBD2,TRBV7-6,TRBJ2-7
TGTGCCAGCAGCTTATTCCAACCTGGAGATGAAAAACTGTTTTTT,CASSLFQPGDEKLFF,.,.,TRBV7-9,TRBJ1-4
TGTGCCACCGCCCCTCTAGCGGGGGGATACAATGAGCAGTTCTTC,CATAPLAGGYNEQFF,.,TRBD2,TRBV28,TRBJ2-1
TGTGCCAGCAGGTTAAGTACGGGTCAGCCCCAGCATTTT,CASRLSTGQPQHF,.,.,TRBV6-6,TRBJ1-5
TGTGCCAGTAGTGCCGAATTCCTAGCGGGGGCGAACACCGGGGAGCTGTTTTTT,CASSAEFLAGANTGELFF,.,TRBD2,TRBV19,TRBJ2-2
TGTGCCAGCAGCCAAGATTATAGCGGGGGGGCCCCCGGGGAGCTGTTTTTT,CASSQDYSGGAPGELFF,.,TRBD2,TRBV4-2,TRBJ2-2
TGCGCCAGCAGCACGGACGGGGGAGATACGCAGTATTTT,CASSTDGGDTQYF,.,.,TRBV5-1,TRBJ2-3
TGTGCCAGCTCACCATCCACGGGACAACTCACCGGGGAGCTGTTTTTT,CASSPSTGQLTGELFF,.,.,TRBV18,TRBJ2-2
TGCGCCAGCAGCATTGGACTAGCGGGGGGGCCTCGGACAGATACGCAGTATTTT,CASSIGLAGGPRTDTQYF,.,TRBD2,TRBV5-1,TRBJ2-3